The 3 T cell receptor beta chains below come from one sample, sequenced in a study of blood T cell repertoires in COVID-19. The table came from immunoSEQ multiplex PCR; TCRdb's copy has only in-frame clones and leaves some out. Of about 190,000 clones in the sample, 80% were seen once. Sequenced material: peripheral blood. The receptor set was obtained from a man in his 60s with acute or convalescent COVID-19.

The V and J genes are TRBV7-2 and TRBJ2-3; 16 nucleotides line up with TRBD2. The ends lost 3 bases at V and 5 bases at J; junction bases unmatched: 2. The germline V gene encodes CDR1 SGHTA and CDR2 FQGNSA. The CDR3 is 16 amino acids. The CDR3 DNA reads TGTGCCAGCAGCTTGGGACTAGCGGGGGGGCAAGATACGCAGTATTTT. Protein sequence: CASSLGLAGGQDTQYF.

The J gene is TRBJ2-3, the V gene TRBV3-1 (or the pseudogene TRBV3-2); TRBD1 matches 12 bases. The V segment lost 4 bases and the J segment 7 bases; nucleotides outside the gene matches: 9. The CDR3 contains 16 residues. The germline V gene encodes CDR1 LGHDT and CDR2 YNNKEL (reference sequence). As DNA, the CDR3 is TGTGCCAGCAGCCCCCAGCCGGGACAGGGGGCTCATACGCAGTATTTT. Protein product: CASSPQPGQGAHTQYF.

The chain couples TRBV3-1 (or the pseudogene TRBV3-2) to TRBJ2-5, with D perhaps matching TRBD2 (6 bases). CDR1 and CDR2 (germline): LGHDT, YNNKEL (reference sequence). V lost 0 bases and J lost 3, with 11 bases in between. The CDR3 has 15 amino acids. Here the CDR3 reads CASSQDRVAEETQYF. In nucleotides, the CDR3 is TGTGCCAGCAGCCAAGATCGGGTAGCGGAAGAGACCCAGTACTTC.